These T cell receptor beta chains were read from a single sample in a study of T cells after yellow fever vaccination. TCRdb analysed the 5' RACE reads with MiXCR anew, one entry per CDR3 protein. The data contain roughly 340,000 distinct CDR3 sequences, more than 8.5% of them singletons. The specimen comprised PBMCs, sampled on the day of the first yellow fever vaccination. These receptors were taken from a man aged 18 to 35 who received the YFV17D yellow fever vaccine. Both conserved end residues are part of each CDR3. D genes are given only for firm matches. Size tells how often a clone was seen (once, few, many) or the class of an expanded clone, and some rows leave it out.

V gene: TRBV10-2
clone size: few
D gene: .
J gene: TRBJ2-7
CDR3 protein: CASSPPTPYEQYF
CDR3 DNA: TGCGCCAGCAGTCCCCCCACCCCCTACGAGCAGTACTTC

V gene: TRBV7-2
clone size: few
D gene: .
J gene: TRBJ1-2
CDR3 protein: CASSRDRPNYGYTF
CDR3 DNA: TGTGCCAGCAGCCGTGACAGACCCAACTATGGCTACACCTTC

V gene: TRBV10-3
clone size: few
D gene: TRBD2
J gene: TRBJ2-3
CDR3 protein: CAISDQRTSGATDTQYF
CDR3 DNA: TGTGCCATCAGTGACCAAAGGACTAGCGGGGCCACAGATACGCAGTATTTT

V gene: TRBV12-3/TRBV12-4
clone size: .
D gene: TRBD2
J gene: TRBJ2-1
CDR3 protein: CASRSRGTSGVNEQFF
CDR3 DNA: TGTGCCAGCAGGTCTCGAGGGACTAGCGGGGTCAATGAGCAGTTCTTC

V gene: TRBV20-1
clone size: .
D gene: TRBD2
J gene: TRBJ2-1
CDR3 protein: CSARGDLAGGSSYNEQFF
CDR3 DNA: TGCAGTGCTAGGGGAGATCTAGCGGGGGGTAGCTCCTACAATGAGCAGTTCTTC

V gene: TRBV5-1
clone size: many
D gene: .
J gene: TRBJ2-5
CDR3 protein: CASSFAGLETQYF
CDR3 DNA: TGCGCCAGCAGCTTCGCGGGGCTTGAGACCCAGTACTTC

V gene: TRBV6-5
clone size: .
D gene: .
J gene: TRBJ2-2
CDR3 protein: CASSYGGGGGLNTGELFF
CDR3 DNA: TGTGCCAGCAGTTACGGGGGTGGCGGGGGCTTGAACACCGGGGAGCTATTTTTT

V gene: TRBV10-3
clone size: few
D gene: .
J gene: TRBJ2-3
CDR3 protein: CAIGPTDTQYF
CDR3 DNA: TGTGCCATCGGACCAACAGATACGCAGTATTTT

V gene: TRBV6-1
clone size: .
D gene: TRBD1
J gene: TRBJ1-3
CDR3 protein: CASRVLRDSGNTIYF
CDR3 DNA: TGTGCCAGCAGGGTCCTCCGGGACAGTGGAAACACCATATATTTT

V gene: TRBV6-5
clone size: .
D gene: .
J gene: TRBJ1-2
CDR3 protein: CASSLNGGRAGYTF
CDR3 DNA: TGTGCCAGCAGTTTAAATGGAGGGAGGGCTGGCTACACCTTC

V gene: TRBV6-1
clone size: .
D gene: TRBD2
J gene: TRBJ2-1
CDR3 protein: CASSNGGAYNEQFF
CDR3 DNA: TGTGCCAGCAGCAACGGGGGGGCCTACAATGAGCAGTTCTTC

V gene: TRBV4-3
clone size: few
D gene: .
J gene: TRBJ1-1
CDR3 protein: CASSQVRRGTEAFF
CDR3 DNA: TGCGCCAGCAGCCAAGTCCGCCGGGGGACTGAAGCTTTCTTT

V gene: TRBV4-3
clone size: .
D gene: TRBD2
J gene: TRBJ2-3
CDR3 protein: CASSLIAGGPDTQYF
CDR3 DNA: TGCGCCAGCAGCCTCATAGCGGGGGGGCCAGATACGCAGTATTTT

V gene: TRBV18
clone size: .
D gene: .
J gene: TRBJ2-3
CDR3 protein: CASSPLTRNTDTQYF
CDR3 DNA: TGTGCCAGCTCACCACTCACCCGGAACACAGATACGCAGTATTTT

V gene: TRBV7-9
clone size: many
D gene: TRBD1
J gene: TRBJ2-7
CDR3 protein: CASSLGQGRNEQYF
CDR3 DNA: TGTGCCAGCAGCTTGGGACAGGGTAGGAACGAGCAGTACTTC

V gene: TRBV7-3
clone size: few
D gene: TRBD2
J gene: TRBJ2-1
CDR3 protein: CASSLLAGAAGNEQFF
CDR3 DNA: TGTGCCAGCAGCCTCCTAGCGGGGGCTGCGGGGAATGAGCAGTTCTTC

V gene: TRBV19
clone size: few
D gene: .
J gene: TRBJ1-2
CDR3 protein: CASSTYRYGYTF
CDR3 DNA: TGTGCCAGTAGTACCTACCGCTATGGCTACACCTTC

V gene: TRBV7-2
clone size: many
D gene: .
J gene: TRBJ2-1
CDR3 protein: CASSLVRVGNEQFF
CDR3 DNA: TGTGCCAGCAGCTTAGTAAGAGTGGGTAATGAGCAGTTCTTC

V gene: TRBV7-3
clone size: many
D gene: .
J gene: TRBJ1-2
CDR3 protein: CASSLEHNYGYTF
CDR3 DNA: TGTGCCAGCAGCTTAGAGCACAACTATGGCTACACCTTC

V gene: TRBV20-1
clone size: few
D gene: TRBD1
J gene: TRBJ1-5
CDR3 protein: CSARDQGGHQPQHF
CDR3 DNA: TGCAGTGCTAGAGATCAAGGGGGCCATCAGCCCCAGCATTTT

V gene: TRBV10-3
clone size: .
D gene: .
J gene: TRBJ2-1
CDR3 protein: CAIRKTDNEQFF
CDR3 DNA: TGTGCCATCAGAAAGACAGACAATGAGCAGTTCTTC

V gene: TRBV5-1
clone size: many
D gene: .
J gene: TRBJ2-5
CDR3 protein: CASSLLSPGGETQYF
CDR3 DNA: TGCGCCAGCAGCTTGTTGTCTCCGGGCGGAGAGACCCAGTACTTC

V gene: TRBV9
clone size: few
D gene: TRBD1
J gene: TRBJ1-4
CDR3 protein: CASSRGQDEKLFF
CDR3 DNA: TGTGCCAGCAGCCGGGGACAGGATGAAAAACTGTTTTTT

V gene: TRBV2
clone size: .
D gene: .
J gene: TRBJ2-3
CDR3 protein: CASALSGTDTQYF
CDR3 DNA: TGTGCCAGCGCGTTATCCGGGACAGATACGCAGTATTTT

V gene: TRBV7-6
clone size: .
D gene: TRBD1
J gene: TRBJ1-6
CDR3 protein: CASSFLDRGNSPLHF
CDR3 DNA: TGTGCCAGCAGCTTTCTAGACAGGGGTAATTCACCCCTCCACTTT

V gene: TRBV7-2
clone size: .
D gene: .
J gene: TRBJ2-1
CDR3 protein: CASSLNPGGNEQFF
CDR3 DNA: TGTGCCAGCAGCTTAAACCCAGGCGGCAATGAGCAGTTCTTC

V gene: TRBV12-3/TRBV12-4
clone size: few
D gene: .
J gene: TRBJ2-3
CDR3 protein: CASTPGHSTDTQYF
CDR3 DNA: TGTGCCAGCACCCCGGGACACAGCACAGATACGCAGTATTTT

V gene: TRBV27
clone size: .
D gene: .
J gene: TRBJ2-1
CDR3 protein: CASRLIAGLYNEQFF
CDR3 DNA: TGTGCCAGCAGGCTTATCGCGGGCCTGTACAATGAGCAGTTCTTC

V gene: TRBV9
clone size: few
D gene: TRBD2
J gene: TRBJ2-2
CDR3 protein: CASSVGLAGNGELFF
CDR3 DNA: TGTGCCAGCAGCGTAGGTCTAGCGGGGAACGGGGAGCTGTTTTTT

V gene: TRBV11-2
clone size: .
D gene: .
J gene: TRBJ2-1
CDR3 protein: CASSPPRTSYNEQFF
CDR3 DNA: TGTGCCAGCAGCCCCCCTCGGACCTCCTACAATGAGCAGTTCTTC

V gene: TRBV3-1
clone size: .
D gene: .
J gene: TRBJ2-5
CDR3 protein: CASSQEGGVQETQYF
CDR3 DNA: TGTGCCAGCAGCCAAGAAGGGGGGGTCCAAGAGACCCAGTACTTC

V gene: TRBV5-1
clone size: many
D gene: .
J gene: TRBJ2-1
CDR3 protein: CASSLTGNEQFF
CDR3 DNA: TGCGCCAGCAGCTTGACGGGAAATGAGCAGTTCTTC

V gene: TRBV15
clone size: .
D gene: .
J gene: TRBJ1-3
CDR3 protein: CATTTVSGNTIYF
CDR3 DNA: TGTGCCACCACCACAGTCTCTGGAAACACCATATATTTT

V gene: TRBV3-1
clone size: .
D gene: TRBD1
J gene: TRBJ2-5
CDR3 protein: CATSQQARHRGALDPEIQYF
CDR3 DNA: TGTGCCACCAGCCAACAAGCCCGGCACAGGGGGGCGCTAGATCCCGAGATCCAGTACTTC

V gene: TRBV7-6
clone size: many
D gene: .
J gene: TRBJ2-1
CDR3 protein: CASSLPQGEAQFF
CDR3 DNA: TGTGCCAGCAGCTTACCCCAGGGGGAGGCGCAGTTCTTC

V gene: TRBV9
clone size: .
D gene: .
J gene: TRBJ2-1
CDR3 protein: CASSPFGPLSNEQFF
CDR3 DNA: TGTGCCAGCAGCCCCTTCGGGCCCTTATCCAATGAGCAGTTCTTC

V gene: TRBV9
clone size: few
D gene: .
J gene: TRBJ2-3
CDR3 protein: CASSVVGYDTDTQYF
CDR3 DNA: TGTGCCAGCAGCGTAGTGGGTTACGACACAGATACGCAGTATTTT

V gene: TRBV21-1
clone size: .
D gene: .
J gene: TRBJ2-5
CDR3 protein: CASSCPPEQMQETQYF
CDR3 DNA: TGTGCCAGCTCTTGTCCGCCCGAGCAGATGCAAGAGACCCAGTACTTC

V gene: TRBV7-3
clone size: .
D gene: .
J gene: TRBJ1-6
CDR3 protein: CASSLSGSYNSPLHF
CDR3 DNA: TGTGCCAGCAGCTTATCAGGCTCCTATAATTCACCCCTCCACTTT

V gene: TRBV20-1
clone size: .
D gene: .
J gene: TRBJ2-3
CDR3 protein: CSARDPRAEGYTQYF
CDR3 DNA: TGCAGTGCTAGAGATCCCCGGGCAGAAGGGTATACGCAGTATTTT

V gene: TRBV5-1
clone size: .
D gene: TRBD1
J gene: TRBJ1-3
CDR3 protein: CASSRGQADSGNTIYF
CDR3 DNA: TGCGCCAGCAGCAGGGGACAGGCCGACTCTGGAAACACCATATATTTT

V gene: TRBV29-1
clone size: few
D gene: TRBD2
J gene: TRBJ2-7
CDR3 protein: CSASGTSGGGTVEQYF
CDR3 DNA: TGCAGCGCATCCGGGACTAGCGGGGGGGGTACGGTCGAGCAGTACTTC

V gene: TRBV20-1
clone size: .
D gene: .
J gene: TRBJ2-3
CDR3 protein: CSARDWASPSKAQYF
CDR3 DNA: TGCAGTGCTAGAGATTGGGCTAGCCCTTCGAAGGCGCAGTATTTT

V gene: TRBV6-5
clone size: .
D gene: TRBD1
J gene: TRBJ1-6
CDR3 protein: CASSYGAGGPPLHF
CDR3 DNA: TGTGCCAGCAGTTACGGGGCAGGGGGCCCTCCCCTCCACTTT

V gene: TRBV5-4
clone size: .
D gene: TRBD2
J gene: TRBJ2-5
CDR3 protein: CASNPGLAQETQYF
CDR3 DNA: TGTGCCAGCAACCCCGGACTAGCCCAAGAGACCCAGTACTTC